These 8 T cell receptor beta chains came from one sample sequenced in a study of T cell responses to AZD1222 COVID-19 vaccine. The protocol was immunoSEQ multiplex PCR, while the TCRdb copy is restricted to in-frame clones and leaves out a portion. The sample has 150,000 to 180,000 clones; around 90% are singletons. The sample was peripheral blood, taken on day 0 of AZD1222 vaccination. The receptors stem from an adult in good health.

The CDR3 bases are TGTGCCAGCAGGAGACGGAGGGGTACCGGGGAGCTGTTTTTT. Translating it yields CASRRRRGTGELFF. The V gene is TRBV7-3, the J gene TRBJ2-2, with a possible D match to TRBD2 (6 bases). Germline CDR1 is SGHTA and CDR2 is FQGTGA. The CDR3 runs to 14 residues. Trimming shortened V by 6 bases and J by 5 bases, and 13 bases separated the two germline ends.

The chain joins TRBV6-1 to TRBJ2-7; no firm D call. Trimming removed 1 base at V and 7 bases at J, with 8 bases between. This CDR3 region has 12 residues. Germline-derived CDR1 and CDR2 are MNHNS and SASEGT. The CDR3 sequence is CASSEVNLEQYF. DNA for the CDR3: TGTGCCAGCAGTGAAGTTAATCTAGAGCAGTACTTC.

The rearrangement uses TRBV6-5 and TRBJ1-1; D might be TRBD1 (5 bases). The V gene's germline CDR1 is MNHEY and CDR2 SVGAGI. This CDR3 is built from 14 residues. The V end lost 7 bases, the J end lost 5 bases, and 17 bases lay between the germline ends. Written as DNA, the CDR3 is TGTGCCAGCACACAGTGGCAGGGAAGGACTGAAGCTTTCTTT. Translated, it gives CASTQWQGRTEAFF.

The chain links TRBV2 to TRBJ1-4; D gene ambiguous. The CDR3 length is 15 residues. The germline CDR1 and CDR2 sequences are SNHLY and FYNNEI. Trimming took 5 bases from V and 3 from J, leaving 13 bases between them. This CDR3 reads CASSSPGSPNEKLFF. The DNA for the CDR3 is TGTGCCAGCAGTTCCCCAGGCTCGCCTAATGAAAAACTGTTTTTT.

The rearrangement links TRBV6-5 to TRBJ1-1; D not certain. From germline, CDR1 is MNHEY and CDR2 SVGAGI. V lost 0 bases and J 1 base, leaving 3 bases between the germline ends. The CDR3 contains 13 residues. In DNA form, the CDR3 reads TGTGCCAGCAGTTACTCAAGGAACACTGAAGCTTTCTTT. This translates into CASSYSRNTEAFF.

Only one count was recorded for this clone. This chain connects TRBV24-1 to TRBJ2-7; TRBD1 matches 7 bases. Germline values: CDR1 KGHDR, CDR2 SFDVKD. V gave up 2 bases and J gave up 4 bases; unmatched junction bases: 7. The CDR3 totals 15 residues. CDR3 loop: CATSDSRQGRYEQYF. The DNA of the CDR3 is TGTGCCACCAGTGATTCCCGACAGGGAAGATACGAGCAGTACTTC.

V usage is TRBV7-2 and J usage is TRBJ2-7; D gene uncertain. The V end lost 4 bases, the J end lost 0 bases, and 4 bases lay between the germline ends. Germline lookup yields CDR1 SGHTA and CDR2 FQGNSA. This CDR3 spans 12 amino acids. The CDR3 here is CASSSSSYEQYF. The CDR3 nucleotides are TGTGCCAGCAGCTCCTCCTCCTACGAGCAGTACTTC.

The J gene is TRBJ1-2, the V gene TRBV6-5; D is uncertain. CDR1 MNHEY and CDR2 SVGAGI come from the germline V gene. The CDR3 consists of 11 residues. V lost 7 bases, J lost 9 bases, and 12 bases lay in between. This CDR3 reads CASTGYQSYTF. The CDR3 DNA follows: TGTGCCAGCACGGGCTATCAGAGCTACACCTTC.